Below are 25 T cell receptor beta chains sequenced from a single sample in a study of T cell responses to AZD1222 COVID-19 vaccine. Data came from immunoSEQ multiplex PCR; TCRdb stores just in-frame clones and leaves some out. The sample has 100,000 to 120,000 clones; about 94% are singletons. The material was peripheral blood, obtained 28 days after the second AZD1222 dose. All receptors come from an adult who received the AZD1222 COVID-19 vaccine.

The J gene is TRBJ1-5, the V gene TRBV3-1 (or the pseudogene TRBV3-2); unclear D gene. Germline-derived CDR1 and CDR2 are LGHDT and YNNKEL (reference sequence). Trimming took 3 bases from V and 5 from J, leaving 11 bases between them. This CDR3 region has 14 residues. The CDR3 nucleotides read TGTGCCAGCAGCCAGGGGAACCGGGATCAGCCCCAGCATTTT. Translating it yields CASSQGNRDQPQHF.

This chain uses TRBV2 with TRBJ2-3; TRBD1 or TRBD2 may be the D gene (5 bases each). CDR1 is SNHLY and CDR2 is FYNNEI in the germline V gene. V lost 2 bases and J 2 bases, leaving 14 bases between the germline ends. CDR3 length: 16 amino acids. The DNA of the CDR3 is TGTGCCAGCAGTGAATTTACGGGGACCCTCACAGATACGCAGTATTTT. This encodes CASSEFTGTLTDTQYF.

J is TRBJ1-1 and V is TRBV5-6, with D hard to call. Trimming took off 1 base at V and 11 bases at J, with 12 bases between the two ends. Looked up from germline, CDR1 is SGHDT and CDR2 is YYEEEE. CDR3 size: 12 residues. In DNA, the CDR3 is TGTGCCAGCAGCTTGTTAGCCGTTGGGGCTTTCTTT. It is translated as CASSLLAVGAFF.

This chain uses TRBV2 with TRBJ2-1; 12 positions match TRBD2. With 6 bases clipped from V and 8 bases from J, the junction kept 11 bases outside the gene matches. CDR1 is SNHLY, CDR2 FYNNEI, per germline. The CDR3 totals 16 residues. CDR3 sequence reads: CASRQPPSGRAYEQFF. The CDR3 DNA sequence: TGTGCCAGCAGGCAGCCCCCTAGCGGGAGGGCTTATGAGCAGTTCTTC.

This chain connects TRBV6-5 to TRBJ2-3; no clear D. Trimming shortened V by 6 bases and J by 0 bases, and 10 bases separated the two germline ends. The CDR3 is 14 residues long. Germline assignment: CDR1 MNHEY and CDR2 SVGAGI. In nucleotides, the CDR3 is TGTGCCAGCAGGCGAACAATAAGCACAGATACGCAGTATTTT. It codes for CASRRTISTDTQYF.

The gene calls are TRBV28 and TRBJ1-1; 7 bases map to TRBD1. Trimming cost V 7 bases and J 6 bases; bases outside gene matches: 14. The CDR3 is made up of 15 amino acids. Germline CDR1 is MDHEN and CDR2 is SYDVKM. In DNA, the CDR3 is TGTGCCAGCATTTCACCTACAGGGGTTATACCTGAAGCTTTCTTT. Residues: CASISPTGVIPEAFF.

This chain links TRBV14 with TRBJ1-1; no firm D call. Germline CDR1 reads SGHDN; CDR2 reads FVKESK. The length of the CDR3 is 13 residues. V was cut by 5 bases and J by 2 bases, with 9 bases left in between. The CDR3 coding sequence is TGTGCCAGCAGCAAGAGTCTTAACACTGAAGCTTTCTTT. It codes for CASSKSLNTEAFF.

V usage is TRBV10-2 and J usage is TRBJ1-2, with unresolved D. The V end lost 3 bases, the J end lost 2 bases, and 13 bases lay between the germline ends. Germline V gives CDR1 WSHSY, CDR2 SAAADI. This CDR3 has 15 residues. The CDR3 DNA sequence: TGCGCCAGCAGTGATAATTTTGGCCAGAACTATGGCTACACCTTC. Translating it yields CASSDNFGQNYGYTF.

The CDR3 is CSVEEIPGIYGYTF. DNA of the CDR3: TGCAGCGTTGAAGAAATCCCGGGGATCTATGGCTACACCTTC. J is TRBJ1-2 and V is TRBV29-1, with no clear D. Between the trimmed V and J ends, which lost 0 bases and 4 bases, there was a span of 12 bases. The CDR3 has 14 residues. Looked up from germline, CDR1 is SQVTM and CDR2 is ANQGSEA.

The CDR3 DNA is TGTGCTAGTGTCAGGGACAGTATTCAGCCCCAGCATTTT. Translating gives CASVRDSIQPQHF. V and J are TRBV12-5 and TRBJ1-5, with 7 positions matching TRBD1. J gave up 6 bases and V 7 bases, and 6 bases lay outside the gene matches. The CDR3 is made up of 13 amino acids. Germline V lookup: CDR1 LGHNT, CDR2 FRNRAP.

In regard to this clone: The same CDR3 arises from other DNA sequences in this sample as well. The rearrangement links TRBV24-1 to TRBJ1-4; 7 nucleotides match TRBD1. The CDR3 sequence is 13 residues long. CDR1 and CDR2 (germline): KGHDR, SFDVKD. V lost 2 bases and J lost 7; bases outside the gene matches: 0. CDR3 residues: CATSDSGGEKLFF. The CDR3 DNA reads as TGTGCCACCAGTGATTCAGGGGGTGAAAAACTGTTTTTT.

This chain uses TRBV18 with TRBJ2-3, with 16 bases that match TRBD2. Germline V gives CDR1 KGHSH, CDR2 LQKENI. The CDR3 is made up of 17 amino acids. V lost 8 bases to trimming and J lost 2 bases; unmatched junction nucleotides: 7. CDR3 sequence: CASVAGTSGRATDTQYF. For the CDR3, the DNA is TGTGCCAGCGTCGCCGGGACTAGCGGGAGGGCCACAGATACGCAGTATTTT.

V and J are TRBV6-6 and TRBJ1-2; TRBD1 might be the D (6 bases). Germline V gives CDR1 MNHNY, CDR2 SVGAGI (reference sequence). V lost 8 bases and J 4 bases, leaving 20 bases between the germline ends. This CDR3 region has 15 residues. CDR3 residues: CASLYKGGSPYGYTF. CDR3 coding DNA: TGTGCCAGCCTATACAAAGGGGGTTCCCCCTATGGCTACACCTTC.

The rearrangement joins TRBV6-5 to TRBJ1-3; D is uncertain. The germline V gene encodes CDR1 MNHEY and CDR2 SVGAGI. V lost 0 bases to trimming and J lost 3 bases, with 3 bases between them. The CDR3 spans 13 residues. Written as DNA, the CDR3 is TGTGCCAGCAGTTACTCCAGTGGAAACACCATATATTTT. This codes for CASSYSSGNTIYF.

The chain has TRBV18 and TRBJ2-3; 7 bases align to TRBD1. This CDR3 is 14 amino acids long. Germline V CDR1 and CDR2: KGHSH, LQKENI. J lost 0 bases, V lost 8 bases, and 5 bases had no gene match. The CDR3 DNA sequence: TGTGCCAGCCACCGGGACAGAAGCACAGATACGCAGTATTTT. Its translation is CASHRDRSTDTQYF.

V usage is TRBV11-3 and J usage is TRBJ2-1, with D perhaps matching TRBD2 (5 bases). V lost 3 bases and J 8 bases, leaving 17 bases between the germline ends. The length of the CDR3 is 15 residues. Per the germline V gene, CDR1 is SGHNT and CDR2 is YENEEA. CDR3 sequence reads: CASSLSDGEGYEQFF. The CDR3 coding sequence is TGTGCCAGCAGCTTGAGTGATGGCGAGGGCTATGAGCAGTTCTTC.

V gene TRBV23-1 combines with J gene TRBJ1-1; D gene ambiguous. TRBV23-1 is an ORF for which the function is uncertain. CDR3 length equals 17 residues. With 1 base removed from V and 6 bases from J, the gap between germline ends came to 21 bases. DNA for the CDR3: TGCGCCAGCAGTCAATGGGATTGGAGGCAGAACGATCCTGAAGCTTTCTTT. Residues: CASSQWDWRQNDPEAFF.

The rearrangement links TRBV4-2 to TRBJ2-1, with a weak D call TRBD2 (5 bases). Germline V gene sequence: CDR1 LGHNA, CDR2 YNFKEQ. Trimming left V 1 base short and J 7 bases short, with 11 bases between. This CDR3 spans 14 amino acids. The CDR3 DNA sequence: TGTGCCAGCAGCCAAGGGACTGGCTTGAATGAGCAGTTCTTC. Translation: CASSQGTGLNEQFF.

V usage is TRBV6-5 and J usage is TRBJ1-1; TRBD1 matches at 8 bases. The CDR3 covers 14 residues. Germline CDR1 and CDR2: MNHEY and SVGAGI. The CDR3: CVTRPRGPNTEAFF. The CDR3 nucleotides read TGTGTCACTCGCCCCAGGGGGCCCAACACTGAAGCTTTCTTT.

The rearrangement joins TRBV4-1 to TRBJ2-3, with D hard to call. The CDR3 covers 16 residues. Germline loops: CDR1 MGHRA, CDR2 YSYEKL. Trimming stripped 1 base from V and 1 base from J, with 12 bases between. The CDR3 DNA sequence: TGCGCCAGCAGCCAAGTAGGTTTAACGGGCACAGATACGCAGTATTTT. Amino acids: CASSQVGLTGTDTQYF.

The V gene is TRBV12-5, the J gene TRBJ1-4, with TRBD1 matching over 10 bases. V lost 3 bases to trimming and J lost 3 bases; unmatched junction nucleotides: 1. The germline V gene encodes CDR1 LGHNT and CDR2 FRNRAP. There are 15 residues in the CDR3. Here the CDR3 DNA reads TGTGCTAGTGGTTTCGGGACAGGGGCTAATGAAAAACTGTTTTTT. This encodes CASGFGTGANEKLFF.

The chain couples TRBV6-5 to TRBJ1-5, with TRBD1 matching 7 bases. The CDR3 length is 15 residues. Trimming took 5 bases from V and 5 from J; bases not matched to a gene: 9. CDR1 is MNHEY, CDR2 SVGAGI, per germline. CDR3 sequence: CASSRQQGWDQPQHF. The CDR3 region has the DNA TGTGCCAGCAGTCGTCAACAGGGGTGGGATCAGCCCCAGCATTTT.

The chain is built from TRBV6-2 or TRBV6-3 and TRBJ2-1; D unresolved. V was pared by 2 bases and J by 5 bases, with 4 bases between. CDR1 is MNHEY and CDR2 is SVGEGT in the germline V gene. The CDR3 consists of 12 residues. The CDR3: CASSYTDNEQFF. DNA for the CDR3: TGTGCCAGCAGTTACACAGACAATGAGCAGTTCTTC.

This sequence joins TRBV10-3 and TRBJ2-2; D call uncertain. With 2 bases removed from V and 9 bases from J, the gap between germline ends came to 10 bases. The CDR3 length is 13 residues. CDR1 and CDR2 (germline): ENHRY, SYGVKD. The CDR3, as DNA: TGTGCCATCAGTGAGAGGTGGGATAGGGAGCTGTTTTTT. Translated: CAISERWDRELFF.

The chain has TRBV4-1 and TRBJ1-5; D uncertain. Germline V CDR1 and CDR2: MGHRA, YSYEKL. The V end was cut by 1 base, the J end by 5 bases, with 18 bases between. The CDR3 is made up of 17 amino acids. CDR3 amino acids: CASSQGGERAVHQPQHF. CDR3 in DNA: TGCGCCAGCAGCCAAGGGGGTGAGAGGGCAGTCCATCAGCCCCAGCATTTT.